This TCR beta chain comes out of a study of OX40 agonist ivuxolimab in advanced cancers. Profiled with immunoSEQ multiplex PCR; TCRdb holds only in-frame clones, not every one. The table has roughly 58,000 clones, over 90% seen once; the top ten hold about 17%. Germline CDR1 MGHRA, CDR2 YSYEKL. V was cut by 2 bases and J by 7 bases, with 12 bases left in between. The CDR3 has 14 residues. General observations from the study: Expanded peripheral T cells had an undetermined antigen specificity. Low normalized T-cell clonal expansion also characterized some of the nonresponders.

In the case of this clone: Its antigen is currently unknown.

This receptor was taken from an adult with an advanced solid tumor such as melanoma, head and neck, liver or kidney cancer. The rearrangement joins TRBV4-1 to TRBJ2-1; no reliable D call. The sample was CD4+ or CD8+ T cells sorted from blood, taken in a trial of the OX40 agonist ivuxolimab. The CDR3 reads CASSQQATRNEQFF. DNA of the CDR3: TGCGCCAGCAGCCAACAAGCTACCAGGAATGAGCAGTTCTTC.